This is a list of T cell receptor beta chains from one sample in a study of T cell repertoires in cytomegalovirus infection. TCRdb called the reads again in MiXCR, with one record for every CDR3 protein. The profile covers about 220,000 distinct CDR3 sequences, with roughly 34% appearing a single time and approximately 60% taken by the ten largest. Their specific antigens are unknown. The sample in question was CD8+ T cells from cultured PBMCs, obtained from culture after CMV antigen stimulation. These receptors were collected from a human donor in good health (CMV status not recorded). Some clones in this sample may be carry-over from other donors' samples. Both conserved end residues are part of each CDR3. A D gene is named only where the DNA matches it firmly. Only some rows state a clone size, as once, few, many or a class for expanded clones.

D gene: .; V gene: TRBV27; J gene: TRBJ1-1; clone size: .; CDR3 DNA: TGTGCCAGCAGTTTATCGGTCGGAGCGAACACTGAAGCTTTCTTT; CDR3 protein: CASSLSVGANTEAFF
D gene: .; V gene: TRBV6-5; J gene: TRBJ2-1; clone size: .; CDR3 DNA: TGTGCCAGCAGTTACTCGAACGTTGGAGGGAACTCCTACAATGAGCAGTTCTTC; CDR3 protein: CASSYSNVGGNSYNEQFF
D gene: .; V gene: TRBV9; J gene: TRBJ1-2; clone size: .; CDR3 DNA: TGTGCCAGCAGCCTAGGACCCACCCAATCCTATGGCTACACCTTC; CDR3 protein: CASSLGPTQSYGYTF
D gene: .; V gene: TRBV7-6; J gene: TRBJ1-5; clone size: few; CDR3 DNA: TGTGCCAGCAGCTTAGCTAAGGGTTCTCAGCCCCAGCATTTT; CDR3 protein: CASSLAKGSQPQHF
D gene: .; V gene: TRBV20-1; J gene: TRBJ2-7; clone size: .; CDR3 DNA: TGCAGTGCTCCGCGGTCGAGCTCCTACGAGCAGTACTTC; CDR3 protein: CSAPRSSSYEQYF
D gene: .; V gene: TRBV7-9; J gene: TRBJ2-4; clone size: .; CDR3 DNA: TGTGCCAGCAGCCCGGCTAGCGAAGGACTAGCCAAAAACATTCAGTACTTC; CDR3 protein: CASSPASEGLAKNIQYF
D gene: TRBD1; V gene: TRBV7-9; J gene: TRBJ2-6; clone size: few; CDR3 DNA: TGTGCCAGCAGCGGACAGGGGGCCTCCAACGTCCTGACTTTC; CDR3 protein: CASSGQGASNVLTF
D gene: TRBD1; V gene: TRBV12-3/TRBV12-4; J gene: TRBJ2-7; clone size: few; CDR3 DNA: TGTGCCAGCAGAGATGACAGGGCGTCCTACGAGCAGTACTTC; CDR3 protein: CASRDDRASYEQYF
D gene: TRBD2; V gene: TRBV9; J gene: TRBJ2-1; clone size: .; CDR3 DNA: TGTGCCAGCAGCGTAGGACTAGCGGGGGGGAATCATTTCAGTGAGCAGTTCTTC; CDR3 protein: CASSVGLAGGNHFSEQFF
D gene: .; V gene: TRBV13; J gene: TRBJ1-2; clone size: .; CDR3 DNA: TGTGCCAGCAGCTACCCGCAGACACCCCCGGGGAGTGGCTACACCTTC; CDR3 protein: CASSYPQTPPGSGYTF
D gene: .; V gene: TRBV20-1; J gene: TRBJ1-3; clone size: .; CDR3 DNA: TGCAGTGCTACGGGTTACGAAACTGGAAACACCATATATTTT; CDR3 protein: CSATGYETGNTIYF
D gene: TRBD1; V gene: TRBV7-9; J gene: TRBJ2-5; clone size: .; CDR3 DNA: TGTGCCAGCAGCCCTCGACAGGGCCGGAGGGAGACCCAGTACTTC; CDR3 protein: CASSPRQGRRETQYF
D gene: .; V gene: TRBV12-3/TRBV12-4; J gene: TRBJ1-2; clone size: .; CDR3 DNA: TGTGCCAGCAGTTCGTGGGGGTTTTTAGGTGGCTACACCTTC; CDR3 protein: CASSSWGFLGGYTF
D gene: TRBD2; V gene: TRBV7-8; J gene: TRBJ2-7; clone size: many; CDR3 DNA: TGTGCCAGCAGCACTGAGCGGGGGACCTCCTACGAGCAGTACTTC; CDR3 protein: CASSTERGTSYEQYF
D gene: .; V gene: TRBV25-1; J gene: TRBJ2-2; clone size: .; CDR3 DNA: TGTGCCAGCAGTGAATATCAGAGGACTTATGGGGAGCTGTTTTTT; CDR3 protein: CASSEYQRTYGELFF
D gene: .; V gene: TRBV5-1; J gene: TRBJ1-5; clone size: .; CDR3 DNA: TGCGCCAGCAGCCCCAAGGGGGGCTATCAGCCCCAGCATTTT; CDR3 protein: CASSPKGGYQPQHF
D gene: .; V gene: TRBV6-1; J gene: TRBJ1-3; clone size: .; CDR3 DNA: TGTGCCAGCAGTGAAGATCCGGGTTCTGGAAACACCATATATTTT; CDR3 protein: CASSEDPGSGNTIYF
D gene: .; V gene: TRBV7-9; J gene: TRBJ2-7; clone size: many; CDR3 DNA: TGTGCCAGCAGCCCAGCCCTTTGGGCTGAAAGATTCTCCTACGAGCAGTACTTC; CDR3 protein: CASSPALWAERFSYEQYF
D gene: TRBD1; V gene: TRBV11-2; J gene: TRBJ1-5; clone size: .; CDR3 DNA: TGTGCCAGCAGCAGTAACAGGGGGAAGAGCAATCAGCCCCAGCATTTT; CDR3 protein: CASSSNRGKSNQPQHF
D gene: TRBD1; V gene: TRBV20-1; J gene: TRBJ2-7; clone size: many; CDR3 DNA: TGCAGTGCGAGAACAGGGGGCTACGAGCAGTACTTC; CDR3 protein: CSARTGGYEQYF
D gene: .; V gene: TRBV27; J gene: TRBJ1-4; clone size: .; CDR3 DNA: TGTGCCAGCCTTCCCAGACAGTCTAATGAAAAACTGTTTTTT; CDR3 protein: CASLPRQSNEKLFF
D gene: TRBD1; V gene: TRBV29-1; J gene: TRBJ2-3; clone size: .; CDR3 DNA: TGCAGCGTTTTACCGGGACAGGGGTTGGATACGCAGTATTTT; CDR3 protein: CSVLPGQGLDTQYF
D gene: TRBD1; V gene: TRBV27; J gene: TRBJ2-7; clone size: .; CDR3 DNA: TGTGCCAGCAGTTTCCAGGGGGCTCCCTACGAGCAGTACTTC; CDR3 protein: CASSFQGAPYEQYF
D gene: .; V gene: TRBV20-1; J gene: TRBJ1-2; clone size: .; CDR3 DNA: TGCAGTGCCCCCGGATATGGCTACACCTTC; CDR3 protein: CSAPGYGYTF
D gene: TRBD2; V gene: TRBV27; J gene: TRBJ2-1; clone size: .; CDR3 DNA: TGTGCCAGCAGACTAGCGGGGGCGGATTTCTACAATGAGCAGTTCTTC; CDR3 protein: CASRLAGADFYNEQFF
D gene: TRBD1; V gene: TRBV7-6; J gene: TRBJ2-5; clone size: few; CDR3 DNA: TGTGCCAGCAGCTTCCGACAGGGGGTTATGGAGACCCAGTACTTC; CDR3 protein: CASSFRQGVMETQYF
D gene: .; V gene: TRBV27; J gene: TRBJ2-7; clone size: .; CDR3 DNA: TGTGCCAGCAGTTTATTCCGGGGGGCGGGGTACGAGCAGTACTTC; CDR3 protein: CASSLFRGAGYEQYF
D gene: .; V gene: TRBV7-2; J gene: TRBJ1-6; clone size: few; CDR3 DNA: TGTGCCAGCAGCTTAAGAATATTCGTGGGGGGATCGGGGAATTCACCCCTCCACTTT; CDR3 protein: CASSLRIFVGGSGNSPLHF
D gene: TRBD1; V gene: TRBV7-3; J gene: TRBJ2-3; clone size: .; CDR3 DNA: TGTGCCAGCAGCTCGACAGGGGGTAGCACAGATACGCAGTATTTT; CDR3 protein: CASSSTGGSTDTQYF
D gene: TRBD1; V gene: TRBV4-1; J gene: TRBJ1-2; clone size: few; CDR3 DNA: TGCGCCAGCAGCCAAGAGGGGACAGGGCCCTATGGCTACACCTTC; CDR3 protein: CASSQEGTGPYGYTF
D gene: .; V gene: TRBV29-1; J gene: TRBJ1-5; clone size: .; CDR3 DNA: TGCAGCGTTGGGCAGGGCAATCAGCCCCAGCATTTT; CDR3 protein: CSVGQGNQPQHF
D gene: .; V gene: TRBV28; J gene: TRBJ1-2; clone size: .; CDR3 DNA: TGTGCCAGCAGTCTAGAAGGAAGGGGTGGCTACACCTTC; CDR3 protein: CASSLEGRGGYTF
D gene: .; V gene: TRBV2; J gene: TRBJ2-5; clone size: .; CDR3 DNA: TGTGCCAGCAGTGAAGCGGTACTAGTAGGGGGGGAGACCCAGTACTTC; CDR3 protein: CASSEAVLVGGETQYF
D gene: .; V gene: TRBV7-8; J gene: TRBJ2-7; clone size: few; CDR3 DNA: TGTGCCAGCAGCTCAAATACCCTAAGGTCCTACGAGCAGTACTTC; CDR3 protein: CASSSNTLRSYEQYF
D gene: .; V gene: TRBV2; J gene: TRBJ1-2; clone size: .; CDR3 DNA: TGTGCCAGCAGTGCCCGATCGACCGTCACCCCTAACTATGGCTACACCTTC; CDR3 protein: CASSARSTVTPNYGYTF
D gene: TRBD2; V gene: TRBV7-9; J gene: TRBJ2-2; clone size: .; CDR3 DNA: TGTGCCAGCAGCCACAGCGGGAGTGGCACCGGGGAGCTGTTTTTT; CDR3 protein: CASSHSGSGTGELFF
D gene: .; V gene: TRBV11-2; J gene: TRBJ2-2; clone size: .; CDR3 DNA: TGTGCCAGCAGCCGAGGGCAGGGGTACACCGGGGAGCTGTTTTTT; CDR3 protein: CASSRGQGYTGELFF
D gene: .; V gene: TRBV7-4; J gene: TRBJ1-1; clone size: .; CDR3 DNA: TGTGCCAGCAGCTCCTGGGAGGGTGAAGCTTTCTTT; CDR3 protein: CASSSWEGEAFF
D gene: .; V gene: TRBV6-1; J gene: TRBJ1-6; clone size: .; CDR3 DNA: TGTGCCAGCAGTGGCCTGACCGTCAATTCACCCCTCCTCTTT; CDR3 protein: CASSGLTVNSPLLF
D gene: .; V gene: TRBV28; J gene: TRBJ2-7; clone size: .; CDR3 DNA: TGTGCCAGACCTCCCAATACTCGATCCTCCTACGAGCAGTACTTC; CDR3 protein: CARPPNTRSSYEQYF
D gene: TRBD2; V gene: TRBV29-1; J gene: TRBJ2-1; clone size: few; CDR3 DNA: TGCAGCGTTGAACCTGGGGTAGCGGGCCACAATGAGCAGTTCTTC; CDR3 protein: CSVEPGVAGHNEQFF
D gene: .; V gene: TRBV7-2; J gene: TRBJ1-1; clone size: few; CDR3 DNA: TGTGCCAGCAGCTGGGGGGGGTACACTGAAGCTTTCTTT; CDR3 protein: CASSWGGYTEAFF
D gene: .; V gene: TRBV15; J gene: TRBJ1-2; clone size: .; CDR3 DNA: TGTGCCACCAGCACGCACATACGCTATGGCTACACCTTC; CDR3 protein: CATSTHIRYGYTF
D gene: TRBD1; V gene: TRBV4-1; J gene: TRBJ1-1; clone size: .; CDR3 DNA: TGCGCCAGCAGCCAAGGGGCACTAGGACAGGCAGCAGCGGTTGAAGCTTTCTTT; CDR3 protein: CASSQGALGQAAAVEAFF
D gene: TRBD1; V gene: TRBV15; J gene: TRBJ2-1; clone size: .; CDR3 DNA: TGTGCCACCAGCATGACAGGGTACGAGCAGTTCTTC; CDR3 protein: CATSMTGYEQFF
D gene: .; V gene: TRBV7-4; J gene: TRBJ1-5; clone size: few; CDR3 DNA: TGTGCCAGCAGCTCGGGGACGCGGGGACAGCCCCAGCATTTT; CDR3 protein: CASSSGTRGQPQHF
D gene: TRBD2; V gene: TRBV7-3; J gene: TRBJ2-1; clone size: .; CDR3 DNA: TGTGCCAGCAGCTCCCATACCTTGACTAGCGGGGGGGACTACAATGAGCAGTTCTTC; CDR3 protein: CASSSHTLTSGGDYNEQFF
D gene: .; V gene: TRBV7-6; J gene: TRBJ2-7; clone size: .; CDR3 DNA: TGTGCCAGCAGCTCACAGGGAGGGGACGAGCAGTACTTC; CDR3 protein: CASSSQGGDEQYF
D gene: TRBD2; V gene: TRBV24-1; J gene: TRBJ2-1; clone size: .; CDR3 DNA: TGTGCCACCAGTAGAGGCGGGGGATTCAATGAGCAGTTCTTC; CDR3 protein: CATSRGGGFNEQFF
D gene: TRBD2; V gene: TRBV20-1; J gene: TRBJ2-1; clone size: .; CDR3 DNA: TGCAGCCCCCGGGGGGGGGGAGGGTCCTCGAGGGATGAGCAGTTCTTC; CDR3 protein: CSPRGGGGSSRDEQFF
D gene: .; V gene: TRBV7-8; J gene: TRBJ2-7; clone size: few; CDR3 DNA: TGTGCCAGCAGCTTCGGGCGGAGAGAGCAGTACTTC; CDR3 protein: CASSFGRREQYF